A single sample is the source of the 29 T cell receptor beta chains below, sequenced in a study of T cells after yellow fever vaccination. TCRdb re-called the 5' RACE reads through MiXCR, storing one row per CDR3 protein. The sample holds tens of thousands of distinct CDR3 sequences, 3% to 4% seen once. The sample was PBMCs, either bulk or a sorted T-cell subset (CD4+, CD8+, memory, or dextramer-sorted; not recorded which), taken around 45 days after the first yellow fever vaccination. Receptors were obtained from a man aged 18 to 30 who received the YFV17D yellow fever vaccine.

This clonotype was recorded many times. This sequence joins TRBV4-3 and TRBJ2-1; maybe TRBD1 (5 bases). Germline values: CDR1 LGHNA, CDR2 YSLEER. Trimming pared 5 bases from V and 15 bases from J, leaving 14 bases between. The CDR3 has 11 residues. Written as DNA, the CDR3 is TGCGCCAGCAGCTCCCAGGGTTTTTGGTTCTTC. Amino acids: CASSSQGFWFF.

This clonotype was counted ten times or more. The chain uses TRBV25-1 and TRBJ1-6, with D possibly being TRBD1 (5 bases). The CDR3 extends over 16 amino acids. The V and J ends lost 2 bases and 9 bases respectively, with 17 bases between them. Germline values: CDR1 MGHDK, CDR2 SYGVNS. CDR3 sequence reads: CASSEGGRGVGSPLHF. The DNA for the CDR3 is TGTGCCAGCAGTGAAGGCGGCCGAGGGGTAGGTTCACCCCTCCACTTT.

This clonotype was seen ten or more times. The chain uses TRBV12-3 or TRBV12-4 and TRBJ2-7; 11 nucleotides align to TRBD1. The CDR3 is made up of 15 amino acids. V lost 2 bases to trimming and J lost 4 bases; unmatched junction nucleotides: 4. The CDR3, as DNA: TGTGCCAGCAGTTTAAGGACAGGGGGCATGTACGAGCAGTACTTC. Translated, it gives CASSLRTGGMYEQYF.

This clonotype has ten or more counts. The rearrangement links TRBV28 to TRBJ1-1; tentative D call: TRBD1 (6 bases). The germline V gene encodes CDR1 MDHEN and CDR2 SYDVKM. Deletions cut 3 bases from V and 6 bases from J, with 14 bases between. The CDR3 loop spans 14 amino acids. The CDR3 here is CASSLGGAKSEAFF. The DNA of the CDR3 is TGTGCCAGCAGTTTGGGGGGGGCAAAATCTGAAGCTTTCTTT. Complete variable domain (other parts from reference TRBV28 and TRBJ1-1): DVKVTQSSRYLVKRTGEKVFLECVQDMDHENMFWYRQDPGLGLRLIYFSYDVKMKEKGDIPEGYSVSREKKERFSLILESASTNQTSMYLCASSLGGAKSEAFFGQGTRLTVV.

This clonotype has at least ten counts. The V gene is TRBV5-6, the J gene TRBJ2-5, with D tentatively TRBD1 (5 bases). Germline-derived CDR1 and CDR2 are SGHDT and YYEEEE. The V end lost 1 base, the J end lost 4 bases, and 17 bases lay between the germline ends. The CDR3 has 16 amino acids. The CDR3 nucleotides are TGTGCCAGCAGCTTGCGAATCAGGGCAGGGCCAGAGACCCAGTACTTC. Its protein is CASSLRIRAGPETQYF.

Many counts were recorded for this clonotype. The chain is built from TRBV11-2 and TRBJ2-7; possible D gene TRBD1, 6 bases. V gave up 5 bases and J gave up 3 bases, with 14 bases separating them. The length of the CDR3 is 14 residues. Germline CDR1 reads SGHAT; CDR2 reads FQNNGV. This CDR3 reads CASSLRQGLYEQYF. The CDR3 DNA is TGTGCCAGCAGCCTCCGGCAGGGGCTCTACGAGCAGTACTTC.

This clonotype showed up many times. CDR3 sequence reads: CATTIGTEQETQYF. In DNA, the CDR3 is TGTGCCACCACAATAGGGACAGAGCAAGAGACCCAGTACTTC. The chain carries TRBV6-7 and TRBJ2-5; 7 bases are a match to TRBD1. TRBV6-7 falls under the ORF class, with uncertain function. V gave up 10 bases and J gave up 2 bases; unmatched junction bases: 10. The CDR3 contains 14 residues.

Many counts were recorded for this clonotype. This chain joins TRBV7-2 and TRBJ2-5; TRBD1 matches at 8 bases. Germline loops: CDR1 SGHTA, CDR2 FQGNSA. After removal of 4 bases from V and 5 bases from J, the junction contained 6 bases not matched to a gene. CDR3 length equals 14 residues. The CDR3 nucleotides are TGTGCCAGCAGCTCCCTGGACAGGGCCGAGACCCAGTACTTC. Translation gives CASSSLDRAETQYF.

This clonotype was counted between two and nine times. The chain is built from TRBV5-1 and TRBJ2-5; TRBD1 might be the D (6 bases). The V and J ends lost 2 bases and 1 base respectively, with 15 bases between them. CDR3 length: 16 residues. In germline, CDR1 is SGHRS, CDR2 YFSETQ. The CDR3 DNA is TGCGCCAGCAGCTTCCCGATCGGACAGATCCAAGAGACCCAGTACTTC. It specifies CASSFPIGQIQETQYF.

This clonotype was seen repeatedly, ten times or more. The chain combines TRBV12-3 or TRBV12-4 with TRBJ1-5; D not certain. The CDR3 is made up of 14 amino acids. V lost 1 base, J lost 0 bases, and 4 bases lay in between. As DNA, the CDR3 is TGTGCCAGCAGTTTAGACCATAGCAATCAGCCCCAGCATTTT. Translation gives CASSLDHSNQPQHF.

This clonotype was seen ten or more times. J is TRBJ1-3 and V is TRBV12-3 or TRBV12-4; the match to TRBD1 covers 7 bases. The CDR3 runs to 14 residues. J gave up 4 bases and V 3 bases, and 3 bases lay outside the gene matches. CDR3 protein: CASSFNRGGNTIYF. In nucleotides, the CDR3 is TGTGCCAGCAGTTTTAACAGGGGAGGAAACACCATATATTTT.

This clonotype was counted many times. The V gene is TRBV19, the J gene TRBJ1-3; 9 nucleotides line up with TRBD1. Germline-derived CDR1 and CDR2 are LNHDA and SQIVND (reference sequence). This CDR3 comprises 15 residues. The V segment lost 9 bases and the J segment 0 bases; nucleotides outside the gene matches: 6. CDR3 in amino acids: CASSGTGRSGNTIYF. The DNA for the CDR3 is TGTGCCAGCAGTGGGACAGGGCGCTCTGGAAACACCATATATTTT. The entire variable domain, with the rest obtained from reference TRBV19 and TRBJ1-3, is as follows: DGGITQSPKYLFRKEGQNVTLSCEQNLNHDAMYWYRQDPGQGLRLIYYSQIVNDFQKGDIAEGYSVSREKKESFPLTVTSAQKNPTAFYLCASSGTGRSGNTIYFGEGSWLTVV.

This clonotype was recorded many times. The chain recombines TRBV7-9 with TRBJ1-6; D unresolved. V lost 3 bases and J lost 7, with 7 bases in between. The CDR3 runs 13 residues. The germline V gene encodes CDR1 SEHNR and CDR2 FQNEAQ (reference sequence). DNA of the CDR3: TGTGCCAGCAGCTTTGCCCTGAATTCACCCCTCCACTTT. Translating it yields CASSFALNSPLHF.

The sample holds many counts of this clonotype. The gene calls are TRBV5-1 and TRBJ2-3; no clear D gene. This CDR3 is 15 amino acids long. Germline V lookup: CDR1 SGHRS, CDR2 YFSETQ. V lost 2 bases and J lost 2, with 12 bases in between. CDR3 DNA sequence: TGCGCCAGCAGCTTTTGGGGAAAGTACACAGATACGCAGTATTTT. Its protein is CASSFWGKYTDTQYF.

This clonotype is labeled as medium-sized. J is TRBJ1-1 and V is TRBV6-2 or TRBV6-3; no firm D call. The V end lost 1 base, the J end lost 4 bases, and 7 bases lay between the germline ends. Germline CDR1 and CDR2: MNHEY and SVGEGT. The CDR3 contains 13 residues. In nucleotides, the CDR3 is TGTGCCAGCAGTTACTGGGATTTCACTGAAGCTTTCTTT. It is translated as CASSYWDFTEAFF.

The V call is TRBV3-1, the J call TRBJ1-6; perhaps TRBD1 as D (6 bases). The CDR3 is 17 residues long. The V gene lost 10 bases and the J gene lost 8 bases, with 27 bases spanning the gap. Germline assignment: CDR1 LGHDT and CDR2 YNNKEL (reference sequence). In DNA form, the CDR3 reads TGTGCCATCTGTTTTTGGGGGGGCGTCGGGAGTGATTCACCCCTCCACTTT. It is translated as CAICFWGGVGSDSPLHF.

This clonotype showed up many times. The chain employs TRBV20-1 and TRBJ2-4; 7 nucleotides agree with TRBD2. Per the germline V gene, CDR1 is DFQATT and CDR2 is SNEGSKA (reference sequence). With V trimmed by 4 bases and J by 1 base, 13 bases remained unmatched. The CDR3 totals 17 residues. This chain's CDR3 is CSAIGASGFGAKNIQYF. The CDR3 nucleotides are TGCAGTGCTATCGGGGCTAGCGGATTCGGGGCCAAAAACATTCAGTACTTC.

This clonotype is deemed medium-sized. This chain uses TRBV29-1 with TRBJ1-1; D unclear. Germline V gene data show CDR1 as SQVTM and CDR2 as ANQGSEA. This CDR3 is built from 13 residues. V was cut by 2 bases and J by 0 bases, with 7 bases left in between. The CDR3 loop reads CSVEPFVNTEAFF. CDR3 bases: TGCAGCGTTGAACCGTTTGTGAACACTGAAGCTTTCTTT.

In this sample, this clonotype turned up many times. V usage is TRBV4-3 and J usage is TRBJ2-6; possibly TRBD1 for D (6 bases). The V gene lost 4 bases and the J gene lost 2 bases, with 12 bases spanning the gap. Germline CDR1 is LGHNA and CDR2 is YSLEER. This CDR3 region has 16 residues. The CDR3 region is CASSPGTLAGANVLTF. CDR3 bases: TGCGCCAGCAGCCCCGGGACACTAGCTGGGGCCAACGTCCTGACTTTC.

This clonotype was counted ten times or more. The chain uses TRBV5-1 and TRBJ1-1; D gene ambiguous. Germline V lookup: CDR1 SGHRS, CDR2 YFSETQ. Trimming took 2 bases from V and 3 from J, leaving 8 bases between them. The CDR3 is 13 amino acids. CDR3: CASSFAAYTEAFF. The CDR3 DNA reads TGCGCCAGCAGCTTCGCCGCGTACACTGAAGCTTTCTTT.

This clonotype was detected ten times or more. J is TRBJ1-3 and V is TRBV7-9; D perhaps matches TRBD1 (6 bases). Germline CDR1 SEHNR, CDR2 FQNEAQ (reference sequence). Trimming pared 4 bases from V and 2 bases from J, leaving 12 bases between. The CDR3 sequence is 15 residues long. CDR3 region: CASSSYQGTGNTIYF. The CDR3 DNA reads TGTGCCAGCAGCTCGTATCAGGGGACTGGAAACACCATATATTTT.

This clonotype was seen ten or more times. The J gene is TRBJ1-2, the V gene TRBV7-2; a weak D match, TRBD1 (6 bases). Trimming shortened V by 6 bases and J by 7 bases, and 15 bases separated the two germline ends. Germline V CDR1 and CDR2: SGHTA, FQGNSA. The CDR3 sequence is 13 residues long. The CDR3: CASRPTGPGGYTF. For the CDR3, the DNA is TGTGCCAGCAGGCCGACAGGACCGGGTGGCTACACCTTC. Full variable domain (outside the CDR3, taken from reference TRBV7-2 and TRBJ1-2): GAGVSQSPSNKVTEKGKDVELRCDPISGHTALYWYRQSLGQGLEFLIYFQGNSAPDKSGLPSDRFSAERTGGSVSTLTIQRTQQEDSAVYLCASRPTGPGGYTFGSGTRLTVV.

Concerning this clonotype: Being one base from a much bigger clone, this may be a read error. The gene calls are TRBV20-1 and TRBJ1-4; D gene uncertain. The germline gives CDR1 DFQATT, CDR2 SNEGSKA (reference sequence). The CDR3 length is 10 residues. CDR3 nucleotide sequence: TGCAGTGCCCAGAATGAAATACTGTTTTTT. It translates to CSAQNEILFF.

This clonotype was seen many times. The V call is TRBV6-1, the J call TRBJ1-5; D not certain. This CDR3 has 13 amino acids. The V end was cut by 1 base, the J end by 1 base, with 2 bases between. The V gene's germline CDR1 is MNHNS and CDR2 SASEGT. The CDR3 is CASSEVSNQPQHF. CDR3 coding DNA: TGTGCCAGCAGTGAAGTAAGCAATCAGCCCCAGCATTTT.

This clonotype was counted a few times. The gene calls are TRBV7-3 and TRBJ2-7; 8 bases map to TRBD1. CDR1 SGHTA and CDR2 FQGTGA come from the germline V gene. Trimming cost V 5 bases and J 6 bases; bases outside gene matches: 6. The CDR3 runs 13 residues. DNA for the CDR3: TGTGCCAGCAGCCCGACAGGGGTGGGCGAGCAGTACTTC. The encoded protein is CASSPTGVGEQYF.

The table lists this clonotype with many counts. The V gene is TRBV7-2, the J gene TRBJ1-1; TRBD1 agrees at 8 bases. CDR1 SGHTA and CDR2 FQGNSA come from the germline V gene. The CDR3 runs 11 residues. Germline trimming cut 3 bases from V and 10 bases from J; bases unmatched to any gene: 1. CDR3 sequence: CASSFGTGAFF. DNA for the CDR3: TGTGCCAGCAGCTTTGGGACAGGAGCTTTCTTT. Based on the CDR3 plus reference TRBV7-2 and TRBJ1-1, the full variable domain is GAGVSQSPSNKVTEKGKDVELRCDPISGHTALYWYRQSLGQGLEFLIYFQGNSAPDKSGLPSDRFSAERTGGSVSTLTIQRTQQEDSAVYLCASSFGTGAFFGQGTRLTVV.

Many counts were recorded for this clonotype. The chain carries TRBV20-1 and TRBJ2-5; TRBD2 agrees at 10 bases. Unmatched junction bases numbered 1, after V lost 5 bases and J lost 1 base. This CDR3 contains 13 residues. Germline V gene sequence: CDR1 DFQATT, CDR2 SNEGSKA (reference sequence). CDR3 residues: CSARTSGQETQYF. The CDR3, as DNA: TGCAGTGCTCGGACTAGCGGCCAAGAGACCCAGTACTTC.

Worth noting for this clonotype: It may be a read error: a sequence one base away is much more abundant. The chain uses TRBV20-1 and TRBJ2-3, with D possibly TRBD1 on 5 matching bases. CDR3 length equals 16 residues. Per germline, CDR1 DFQATT and CDR2 SNEGSKA (reference sequence). Here the CDR3 reads CCARERQGHAVDTQYF. The CDR3 bases are TGCTGTGCTAGAGAGAGGCAGGGCCATGCGGTAGATACGCAGTATTTT.

The sample holds many counts of this clonotype. The chain carries TRBV9 and TRBJ1-2, with D perhaps matching TRBD1 (5 bases). Germline CDR1 reads SGDLS; CDR2 reads YYNGEE. The CDR3 has 14 residues. The germline V and J ends were trimmed by 0 bases and 4 bases, with 10 bases remaining between them. CDR3 DNA: TGTGCCAGCAGCGTAGATCCAGGGTCCTATGGCTACACCTTC. Protein product: CASSVDPGSYGYTF.